The table lists the clone carrying this T cell receptor beta chain with a count of one. V dropped 10 bases and J dropped 0 bases, with 11 bases sitting between them. The germline V gene has CDR1 ENHRY and CDR2 SYGVKD. The CDR3 has 13 residues. This sample is drawn from a study of blood T cell repertoires in COVID-19. Study-level background: COVID-19 samples collected from the United States, Italy and Spain covered acute and convalescent phases. Sources were T cells, B-cell-depleted T cells, or PBMCs; the material itself was cDNA or gDNA.

TCRdb's copy holds only in-frame clones and misses some; the assay was immunoSEQ multiplex PCR. The data contain 100,000 to 150,000 clones, roughly 82% of them singletons. This sequence joins TRBV10-3 and TRBJ2-3; D might be TRBD2 (6 bases). The sequence derives from a human donor in a cohort sampled during active COVID-19. The material sequenced was peripheral blood. The CDR3 reads CASGNPSTDTQYF. In DNA form, the CDR3 reads TGTGCCAGCGGGAACCCTAGCACAGATACGCAGTATTTT.